These T cell receptor beta chains were read from a single sample in a study of beta chain features in type 1 diabetes. The assay was immunoSEQ multiplex PCR, and TCRdb's table has in-frame clones only and misses some. The sample shows 600,000 or so clones, about 14% of them seen only once. The sample consisted of naive CD4+ T cells from blood. The receptors come from a man in his late teens or twenties with type 1 diabetes. CDR3s include the opening cysteine and the closing phenylalanine or tryptophan. The D gene is left open where the match is weak. Only part of the rows carry a size: once, few, many, or a class if the clone is expanded.

>-|TRBJ2-1|TRBV5-1|TRBD2
CASSEGTSGRGLYNEQFF
TGCGCCAGCAGCGAGGGGACTAGCGGGAGGGGGCTCTACAATGAGCAGTTCTTC
>few|TRBJ2-3|TRBV6-5|-
CASSTSGTDTQYF
TGTGCCAGCAGTACGTCTGGCACAGATACGCAGTATTTT
>-|TRBJ1-6|TRBV27|TRBD1
CASARGQLNSPLHF
TGTGCCAGCGCCCGGGGACAGTTAAATTCACCCCTCCACTTT
>-|TRBJ1-2|TRBV6-5|-
CASSPTGGGYTF
TGTGCCAGCAGCCCCACGGGCGGTGGCTACACCTTC
>few|TRBJ2-1|TRBV11-2|-
CACRRGGADNEQFF
TGTGCCTGCCGTCGTGGCGGAGCGGACAATGAGCAGTTCTTC
>few|TRBJ1-5|TRBV29-1|-
CSVPGLGVNQPQHF
TGCAGCGTTCCTGGACTGGGTGTGAATCAGCCCCAGCATTTT
>few|TRBJ2-5|TRBV5-4|-
CASSPGSGTAQYF
TGTGCCAGCAGCCCCGGGAGCGGCACGGCCCAGTACTTC
>-|TRBJ1-2|TRBV5-1|TRBD1
CASSLQGAMGYTF
TGCGCCAGCAGCTTACAGGGGGCGATGGGCTACACCTTC
>-|TRBJ2-2|TRBV30|-
CAWSERQLNTGELFF
TGTGCCTGGAGTGAGAGACAATTGAACACCGGGGAGCTGTTTTTT
>-|TRBJ1-1|TRBV18|-
CASSDQMNTEAFF
TGTGCCAGTTCGGACCAGATGAACACTGAAGCTTTCTTT
>few|TRBJ2-5|TRBV7-2|-
CASSLVSQETQYF
TGTGCCAGCAGCTTAGTGTCCCAAGAGACCCAGTACTTC
>few|TRBJ2-5|TRBV27|TRBD2
CASTGLAGQETQYF
TGTGCCAGCACCGGACTAGCGGGACAAGAGACCCAGTACTTC
>-|TRBJ2-7|TRBV5-1|-
CASSETGDTYEQYF
TGCGCCAGCAGCGAGACAGGCGACACCTACGAGCAGTACTTC
>few|TRBJ2-3|TRBV7-9|-
CASSFYGPDTQYF
TGTGCCAGCAGCTTCTATGGGCCAGATACGCAGTATTTT
>-|TRBJ2-1|TRBV5-4|TRBD2
CASSRGTSGSPYNEQFF
TGTGCCAGCAGCCGAGGGACTAGCGGGAGCCCCTACAATGAGCAGTTCTTC
>-|TRBJ2-7|TRBV28|-
CASSFIGQEQYF
TGTGCCAGCAGTTTTATCGGGCAGGAGCAGTACTTC
>few|TRBJ2-3|TRBV4-1|-
CASSQVGSTDTQYF
TGCGCCAGCAGCCAAGTGGGCAGCACAGATACGCAGTATTTT